This entry lists 20 T cell receptor beta chains sequenced from one sample in a study of early T cells in non-severe SARS-CoV-2 infection. One entry per CDR3 protein, called by TCRdb with MiXCR from the 5' RACE reads. The sample comprises 75,000 to 100,000 distinct CDR3 sequences, about 15% of which are singletons, and around 5.8% rests with the top ten. Sequenced input: whole blood. The receptors were sampled from an adult who was a healthcare worker with PCR-confirmed SARS-CoV-2 infection or an uninfected control (not recorded which).

This clonotype was counted between two and nine times. This chain uses TRBV28 with TRBJ2-7; 13 positions agree with TRBD2. The germline CDR1 and CDR2 sequences are MDHEN and SYDVKM. There are 15 residues in the CDR3. Losses at the gene ends were 5 bases for V and 7 bases for J; bases not matched to a gene: 8. The CDR3 DNA sequence: TGTGCCAGCAGTCTACTAGCGGGAGGGCTACGTGAGCAGTACTTC. This encodes CASSLLAGGLREQYF.

The chain employs TRBV6-2 or TRBV6-3 and TRBJ2-7, with D uncertain. Trimming took off 4 bases at V and 6 bases at J, with 7 bases between the two ends. CDR1 and CDR2 (germline): MNHEY, SVGEGT. There are 11 residues in the CDR3. CDR3 coding DNA: TGTGCCAGCAGTTTCCCGGGCGAGCAGTACTTC. It encodes CASSFPGEQYF.

J is TRBJ1-2 and V is TRBV7-8; tentatively, D is TRBD1 (5 bases). The V gene lost 3 bases and the J gene lost 4 bases, with 6 bases spanning the gap. Looked up from germline, CDR1 is SGHVS and CDR2 is FQNEAQ. CDR3 length: 12 amino acids. The chain's CDR3 is CASSLGTYGYTF. CDR3 in DNA: TGTGCCAGCAGCTTGGGGACCTATGGCTACACCTTC.

This clonotype has a handful of counts. The chain uses TRBV20-1 and TRBJ2-1, with 7 nucleotides matching TRBD2. The CDR3 extends over 15 amino acids. Germline values: CDR1 DFQATT, CDR2 SNEGSKA (reference sequence). The J segment lost 0 bases and the V segment lost 0 bases, leaving 2 bases of the junction unmatched. DNA for the CDR3: TGCAGTGCTAGAGAGCGGGAGAGCTCCTACAATGAGCAGTTCTTC. Amino acids: CSARERESSYNEQFF.

V gene TRBV27 combines with J gene TRBJ1-5, with 7 bases lining up with TRBD1. Per the germline V gene, CDR1 is MNHEY and CDR2 is SMNVEV (reference sequence). V lost 5 bases and J lost 6; bases outside the gene matches: 10. The CDR3 loop spans 15 amino acids. CDR3 DNA: TGTGCCAGCAGTCCGGGCGACAGGGCTGCTCAGCCCCAGCATTTT. Amino acids: CASSPGDRAAQPQHF.

The sample holds many counts of this clonotype. The V and J genes are TRBV10-3 and TRBJ1-4, with D possibly TRBD1 on 6 matching bases. The CDR3 has 14 residues. Trimming pared 3 bases from V and 8 bases from J, leaving 13 bases between. Germline V gene data show CDR1 as ENHRY and CDR2 as SYGVKD. The CDR3 here is CAISEKGGSEKLFF. The CDR3 coding sequence is TGTGCCATCAGTGAAAAGGGGGGCTCGGAAAAACTGTTTTTT.

This clonotype was found a few times. The chain uses TRBV11-2 and TRBJ2-1; 8 nucleotides match TRBD2. The CDR3 covers 18 residues. The trim removed 5 bases at V and 7 bases at J, leaving 19 bases unmatched. CDR1 is SGHAT, CDR2 FQNNGV, per germline. As DNA, the CDR3 is TGTGCCAGCAGCCGACGAGCCCCATCCAGCGGGAGAACGAATGAGCAGTTCTTC. Residues: CASSRRAPSSGRTNEQFF.

In this sample, this clonotype turned up a few times. The V and J genes are TRBV7-2 and TRBJ1-6; TRBD1 aligns across 8 bases. Trimming cost V 5 bases and J 6 bases; bases outside gene matches: 3. This CDR3 spans 14 amino acids. The germline CDR1 and CDR2 sequences are SGHTA and FQGNSA. CDR3 sequence reads: CASSRDRTNSPLHF. The CDR3 DNA reads TGTGCCAGCAGCCGGGACAGGACTAATTCACCCCTCCACTTT.

This clonotype was picked up a small number of times. The chain uses TRBV28 and TRBJ2-6, with D uncertain. The V gene lost 4 bases and the J gene lost 8 bases, with 3 bases spanning the gap. The CDR3 totals 11 residues. CDR1 and CDR2 (germline): MDHEN, SYDVKM. CDR3 region: CASSWTNVLTF. In DNA form, the CDR3 reads TGTGCCAGCAGTTGGACCAACGTCCTGACTTTC. The whole variable domain, remainder taken from reference TRBV28 and TRBJ2-6, is DVKVTQSSRYLVKRTGEKVFLECVQDMDHENMFWYRQDPGLGLRLIYFSYDVKMKEKGDIPEGYSVSREKKERFSLILESASTNQTSMYLCASSWTNVLTFGAGSRLTVL.

Only a few counts were recorded for this clonotype. CDR3 coding DNA: TGCAGCGTCGGGGGTGCCCACGAGCAGTACTTC. The encoded protein is CSVGGAHEQYF. The chain has TRBV29-1 and TRBJ2-7; the D gene is possibly TRBD2 (6 bases). The CDR3 consists of 11 residues. Germline loops: CDR1 SQVTM, CDR2 ANQGSEA. V was pared by 6 bases and J by 5 bases, with 11 bases between.

This clonotype was seen many times. The V and J genes are TRBV5-1 and TRBJ2-2; D call uncertain. Germline CDR1 SGHRS, CDR2 YFSETQ. The CDR3 totals 13 residues. Trimming pared 4 bases from V and 6 bases from J, leaving 10 bases between. CDR3 in amino acids: CASSLEAAGELFF. CDR3 DNA: TGCGCCAGCAGCCTTGAGGCGGCCGGGGAGCTGTTTTTT.

This chain joins TRBV15 and TRBJ2-3; D not resolved. Germline values: CDR1 LNHNV, CDR2 YYDKDF (reference sequence). With 3 bases removed from V and 9 bases from J, the gap between germline ends came to 16 bases. This CDR3 has 14 residues. CDR3 protein: CATSRQESLGTQYF. The CDR3 DNA is TGTGCCACCAGCAGGCAGGAGTCCCTGGGGACGCAGTATTTT.

This rearrangement joins TRBV7-2 to TRBJ2-1; the D is unclear. The CDR3 sequence is 13 residues long. Looked up from germline, CDR1 is SGHTA and CDR2 is FQGNSA. Trimming left V 2 bases short and J 8 bases short, with 10 bases between. The CDR3 sequence is CASSLRRIDEQFF. CDR3 sequence (DNA): TGTGCCAGCAGCTTACGGCGGATCGATGAGCAGTTCTTC.

In its sample, this clonotype is medium-sized. This chain uses TRBV3-1 with TRBJ1-1; possible D gene TRBD1, 5 bases. The CDR3 runs 15 residues. Deletions cut 3 bases from V and 0 bases from J, with 11 bases between. Germline V lookup: CDR1 LGHDT, CDR2 YNNKEL (reference sequence). CDR3 region: CASSHRQTMNTEAFF. In DNA, the CDR3 is TGTGCCAGCAGCCACCGACAGACCATGAACACTGAAGCTTTCTTT.

The chain uses TRBV11-2 and TRBJ2-5, with 8 bases aligning to TRBD1. The V and J ends lost 4 bases and 5 bases, in that order; junction bases with no gene match: 9. The germline V gene has CDR1 SGHAT and CDR2 FQNNGV. The CDR3 covers 15 residues. CDR3 DNA: TGTGCCAGCAGCTCTTACAGGGGGTTGCAGGAGACCCAGTACTTC. Its translation: CASSSYRGLQETQYF.

The sample holds many counts of this clonotype. The J gene is TRBJ2-5, the V gene TRBV6-2 or TRBV6-3; TRBD2 might be the D (6 bases). The V gene's germline CDR1 is MNHEY and CDR2 SVGEGT. The V end lost 6 bases, the J end lost 3 bases, and 17 bases lay between the germline ends. The CDR3 sequence is 15 residues long. In DNA form, the CDR3 reads TGTGCCAGCAGACTACGGAACTCGGGGGAAGAGACCCAGTACTTC. It specifies CASRLRNSGEETQYF.

The chain has TRBV5-1 and TRBJ2-7, with D hard to call. The germline V gene encodes CDR1 SGHRS and CDR2 YFSETQ. Trimming took off 3 bases at V and 0 bases at J, with 13 bases between the two ends. The CDR3 runs 15 residues. The CDR3 DNA sequence: TGCGCCAGCAGCTCGGACGGCCAGAGCTCCTACGAGCAGTACTTC. Residues: CASSSDGQSSYEQYF.

Notes on this clonotype: A much larger clone differs by one base, so this may be a read error. The chain carries TRBV7-9 and TRBJ2-1, with 11 bases aligning to TRBD2. Germline CDR1 is SEHNR and CDR2 is FQNEAQ (reference sequence). V trimming: 3 bases; J trimming: 6 bases; junction bases outside the gene matches: 10. The CDR3 length is 17 residues. The CDR3 sequence is CASSLSSGRVCANEQFF. CDR3 DNA sequence: TGTGCCAGCAGCTTGAGTAGCGGGAGGGTTTGTGCCAATGAGCAGTTCTTC.

The chain carries TRBV3-1 and TRBJ1-1; D is undetermined. CDR1 is LGHDT, CDR2 YNNKEL, per germline (reference sequence). The CDR3 has 13 residues. V dropped 3 bases and J dropped 2 bases, with 7 bases sitting between them. CDR3 sequence reads: CASSHFVNTEAFF. The CDR3 coding sequence is TGTGCCAGCAGCCATTTTGTCAACACTGAAGCTTTCTTT.

The sample holds a few counts of this clonotype. The rearrangement uses TRBV19 and TRBJ2-5, with D tentatively TRBD2 (5 bases). V was pared by 7 bases and J by 0 bases, with 6 bases between. Germline loops: CDR1 LNHDA, CDR2 SQIVND (reference sequence). The CDR3 runs to 12 residues. CDR3 DNA sequence: TGTGCCAGTATGGACTACCAAGAGACCCAGTACTTC. Protein product: CASMDYQETQYF.